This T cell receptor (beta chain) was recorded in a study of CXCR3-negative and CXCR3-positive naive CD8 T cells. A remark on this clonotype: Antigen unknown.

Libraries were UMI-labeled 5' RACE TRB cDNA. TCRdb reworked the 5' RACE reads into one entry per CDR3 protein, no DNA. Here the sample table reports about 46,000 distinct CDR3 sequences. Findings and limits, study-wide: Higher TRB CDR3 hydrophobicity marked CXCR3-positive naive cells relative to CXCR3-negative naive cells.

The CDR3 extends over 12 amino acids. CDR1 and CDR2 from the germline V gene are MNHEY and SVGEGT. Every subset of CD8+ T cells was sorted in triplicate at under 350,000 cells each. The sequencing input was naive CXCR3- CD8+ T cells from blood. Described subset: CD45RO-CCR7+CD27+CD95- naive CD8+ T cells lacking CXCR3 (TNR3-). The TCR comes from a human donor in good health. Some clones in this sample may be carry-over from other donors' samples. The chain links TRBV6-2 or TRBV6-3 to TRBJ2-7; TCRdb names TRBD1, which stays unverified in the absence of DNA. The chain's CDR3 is CASTGQGNEQYF.